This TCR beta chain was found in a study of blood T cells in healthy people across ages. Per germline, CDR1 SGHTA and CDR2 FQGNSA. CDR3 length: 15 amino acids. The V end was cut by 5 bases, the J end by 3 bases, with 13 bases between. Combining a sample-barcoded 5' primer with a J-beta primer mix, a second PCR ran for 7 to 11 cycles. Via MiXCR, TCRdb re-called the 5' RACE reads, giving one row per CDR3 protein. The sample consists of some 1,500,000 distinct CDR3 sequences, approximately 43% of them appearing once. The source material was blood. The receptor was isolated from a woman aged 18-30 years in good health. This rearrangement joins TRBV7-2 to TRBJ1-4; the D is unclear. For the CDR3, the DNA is TGTGCCAGCAGCCTAACCCCCAGCTCTAATGAAAAACTGTTTTTT. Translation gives CASSLTPSSNEKLFF.